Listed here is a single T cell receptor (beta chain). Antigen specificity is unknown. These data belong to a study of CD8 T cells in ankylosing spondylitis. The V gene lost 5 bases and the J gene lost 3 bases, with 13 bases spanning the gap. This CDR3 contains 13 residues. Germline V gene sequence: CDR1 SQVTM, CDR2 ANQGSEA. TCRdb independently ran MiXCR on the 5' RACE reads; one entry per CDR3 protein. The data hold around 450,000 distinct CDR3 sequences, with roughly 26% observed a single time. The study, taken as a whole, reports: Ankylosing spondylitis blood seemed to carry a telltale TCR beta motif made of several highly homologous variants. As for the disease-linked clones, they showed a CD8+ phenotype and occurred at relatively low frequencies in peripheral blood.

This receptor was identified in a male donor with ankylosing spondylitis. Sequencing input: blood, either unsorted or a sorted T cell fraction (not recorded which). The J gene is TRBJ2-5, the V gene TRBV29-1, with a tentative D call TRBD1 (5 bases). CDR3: CSVSQGNKETQYF. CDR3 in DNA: TGCAGCGTTTCTCAGGGCAACAAAGAGACCCAGTACTTC.